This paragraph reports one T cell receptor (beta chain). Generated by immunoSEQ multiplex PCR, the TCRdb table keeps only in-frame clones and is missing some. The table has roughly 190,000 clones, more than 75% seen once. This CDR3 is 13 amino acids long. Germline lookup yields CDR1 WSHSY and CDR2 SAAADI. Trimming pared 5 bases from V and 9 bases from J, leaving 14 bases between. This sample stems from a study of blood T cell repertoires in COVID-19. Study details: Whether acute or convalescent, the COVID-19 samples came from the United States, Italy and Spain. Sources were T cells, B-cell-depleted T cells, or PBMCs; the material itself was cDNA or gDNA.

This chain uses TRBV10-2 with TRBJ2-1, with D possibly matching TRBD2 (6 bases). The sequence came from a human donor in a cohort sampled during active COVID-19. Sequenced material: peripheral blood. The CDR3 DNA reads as TGCGCCAGCAGTCCGCGGGACCGCGGTGAGCAGTTCTTC. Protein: CASSPRDRGEQFF.